The clone carrying this TCR beta chain was recorded a few times. No antigen is known for it. This sample was included in a study of T-cell reconstitution after alpha-beta-depleted transplantation in children. Study-wide results and limits: Reported findings indicate that, about two months after transplant, alpha-beta T cells came from several hundred expanded clones, which were derived from non-depleted graft cells. Newly generated T cells supplied most T-cell counts and diversity one year post-transplant.

Deletions cut 5 bases from V and 1 base from J, with 15 bases between. Germline lookup yields CDR1 SEHNR and CDR2 FQNEAQ (reference sequence). The CDR3 extends over 15 amino acids. The library targeted TCRbeta and was prepared with unique molecular identifiers. TCRdb redid the calling of the PCR reads with MiXCR, one entry per CDR3 protein. The sample records hundreds of thousands of distinct CDR3 sequences, 10% to 15% being singletons. The sequence derives from a male patient aged 10 to 17 who had a stem cell transplant for acute myeloid leukemia, so the T cells may come from the graft donor. The chain is built from TRBV7-9 and TRBJ2-7, with a possible D match to TRBD1 (5 bases). The sequenced sample was PBMCs, mostly from graft donor cells, obtained 360 days after TCRalphabeta/CD19-depleted stem cell transplant. As DNA, the CDR3 is TGTGCCAGCAGCAACAGGATTAGGGAATCCTACGAGCAGTACTTC. Translated, it gives CASSNRIRESYEQYF.